This T cell receptor beta chain was sequenced in a study of T cell responses to AZD1222 COVID-19 vaccine. CDR3 length: 12 residues. The ends were cut back, 4 bases at V and 0 bases at J, with 6 bases in the middle. Germline values: CDR1 SQVTM, CDR2 ANQGSEA. Findings of the study overall: A rise in Spike-specific TCR breadth and depth followed two AZD1222 doses.

TCRdb's copy holds only in-frame clones and misses some; the assay was immunoSEQ multiplex PCR. The sample has some 140,000 clones, about 90% seen once. As to this clone: Its target is unknown.

The source of this sequence is an adult in good health. Sequencing used peripheral blood, obtained on day 0 of AZD1222 vaccination. The chain is built from TRBV29-1 and TRBJ1-1; D may be TRBD1 (5 bases). CDR3 sequence: CSVAGLNTEAFF. The CDR3 nucleotides are TGCAGCGTTGCAGGGTTGAACACTGAAGCTTTCTTT.